Listed here are 18 T cell receptor beta chains from one sample, sequenced in a study of CD8 T cells in ankylosing spondylitis. TCRdb reprocessed the 5' RACE reads via MiXCR and lists one record per CDR3 protein. The table lists about 200,000 distinct CDR3 sequences, about 13% of them singletons. Material: blood, either unsorted or a sorted T cell fraction (not recorded which). The receptors shown here come from a male donor with ankylosing spondylitis or in good health (not recorded which).

This chain connects TRBV5-1 to TRBJ2-3, with D unresolved. CDR3 size: 13 residues. With 4 bases removed from V and 2 bases from J, the gap between germline ends came to 8 bases. Per the germline V gene, CDR1 is SGHRS and CDR2 is YFSETQ. The CDR3 nucleotides are TGCGCCAGCAGCCATGACCACACAGATACGCAGTATTTT. This codes for CASSHDHTDTQYF.

This clonotype was detected ten times or more. The chain couples TRBV5-1 to TRBJ2-7; the D is unclear. The CDR3 has 13 residues. CDR1 SGHRS and CDR2 YFSETQ come from the germline V gene. The V end was cut by 2 bases, the J end by 3 bases, with 9 bases between. CDR3 DNA: TGCGCCAGCAGCTTCGGAGTGGACTACGAGCAGTACTTC. This codes for CASSFGVDYEQYF.

This clonotype has only a few counts. V gene TRBV2 combines with J gene TRBJ2-2; 8 positions agree with TRBD2. The CDR3 has 18 amino acids. Per the germline V gene, CDR1 is SNHLY and CDR2 is FYNNEI. CDR3 in amino acids: CTFCTPLSGVAGTGELFF. CDR3 nucleotides: TGTACCTTCTGCACCCCTCTTAGCGGGGTGGCGGGAACCGGGGAGCTGTTTTTT.

The rearrangement uses TRBV27 and TRBJ2-7, with D possibly TRBD2 on 5 matching bases. V was cut by 2 bases and J by 7 bases, with 12 bases left in between. The CDR3 is 13 residues long. CDR1 MNHEY and CDR2 SMNVEV come from the germline V gene (reference sequence). The CDR3 DNA is TGTGCCAGCAGTTTAAGCAGGACTCAGGAGCAGTACTTC. Translation gives CASSLSRTQEQYF.

Notes on this clonotype: A read error may be the cause here, since a much bigger clone is one base away. The gene calls are TRBV6-4 and TRBJ2-7; 9 nucleotides align to TRBD2. The germline V gene has CDR1 MRHNA and CDR2 SNTAGT. The trim removed 9 bases at V and 7 bases at J, leaving 7 bases unmatched. The CDR3 sequence is 12 residues long. The CDR3 loop reads CARNMTSGEQYF. CDR3 DNA: TGTGCCAGAAACATGACTAGCGGAGAGCAGTACTTC.

The chain has TRBV2 and TRBJ2-2; 8 bases map to TRBD2. Germline loops: CDR1 SNHLY, CDR2 FYNNEI. The CDR3 is 15 residues long. The ends lost 8 bases at V and 11 bases at J; junction bases unmatched: 16. Written as DNA, the CDR3 is TGTGCCAGCTACTTAGGGACTAGTCCCCTCGGCGAGCTGTTTTTT. Translating gives CASYLGTSPLGELFF.

This clonotype was seen more than once but under ten times. V and J are TRBV27 and TRBJ2-1, with D uncertain. Trimming took off 3 bases at V and 4 bases at J, with 10 bases between the two ends. Per germline, CDR1 MNHEY and CDR2 SMNVEV (reference sequence). The CDR3 is made up of 14 amino acids. The CDR3 bases are TGTGCCAGCAGTTTGGGTTCCGGGTACAATGAGCAGTTCTTC. It codes for CASSLGSGYNEQFF.

In its sample, this clonotype was seen a few times. V and J are TRBV7-9 and TRBJ1-5; D not resolved. Trimming stripped 5 bases from V and 7 bases from J, with 12 bases between. Germline-derived CDR1 and CDR2 are SEHNR and FQNEAQ (reference sequence). This CDR3 comprises 13 residues. The CDR3 coding sequence is TGTGCCAGCAGCACGGCTTTTGGACAGCCCCAGCATTTT. Its protein product is CASSTAFGQPQHF. Complete variable domain (other parts from reference TRBV7-9 and TRBJ1-5): DTGVSQNPRHKITKRGQNVTFRCDPISEHNRLYWYRQTLGQGPEFLTYFQNEAQLEKSRLLSDRFSAERPKGSFSTLEIQRTEQGDSAMYLCASSTAFGQPQHFGDGTRLSIL.

The table lists this clonotype with many counts. The chain is built from TRBV4-1 and TRBJ1-2; 10 bases are shared with TRBD1. The trim removed 0 bases at V and 8 bases at J, leaving 6 bases unmatched. The CDR3 consists of 15 residues. Germline CDR1 reads MGHRA; CDR2 reads YSYEKL. CDR3 loop: CASSQEETGGNGYTF. DNA of the CDR3: TGCGCCAGCAGCCAAGAAGAGACAGGGGGCAACGGCTACACCTTC.

This clonotype was detected a few times. The chain carries TRBV6-5 and TRBJ1-4; D is uncertain. Trimming shortened V by 2 bases and J by 6 bases, and 13 bases separated the two germline ends. The CDR3 consists of 15 residues. Per the germline V gene, CDR1 is MNHEY and CDR2 is SVGAGI. CDR3 in amino acids: CASSYALDGHEKLFF. CDR3 nucleotides: TGTGCCAGCAGTTACGCTCTGGACGGCCATGAAAAACTGTTTTTT.

This clonotype was counted between two and nine times. This chain joins TRBV4-1 and TRBJ2-7; D may be TRBD1 or TRBD2 (5 bases each). CDR3 length: 14 residues. V gave up 2 bases and J gave up 0 bases, with 8 bases separating them. The germline CDR1 and CDR2 sequences are MGHRA and YSYEKL. CDR3 sequence: CASSQRDGSYEQYF. The CDR3 DNA is TGCGCCAGCAGCCAAAGGGACGGCTCCTACGAGCAGTACTTC.

V is TRBV5-1 and J is TRBJ2-2, with 13 positions matching TRBD2. The V gene end was trimmed by 0 bases and the J gene end by 0 bases; junction bases not matched to a gene: 2. The CDR3 spans 18 residues. The V gene's germline CDR1 is SGHRS and CDR2 YFSETQ. CDR3 DNA sequence: TGCGCCAGCAGCTTGGGACTAGCGGGAGGTGCGAACACCGGGGAGCTGTTTTTT. It translates to CASSLGLAGGANTGELFF.

This clonotype has only a few counts. The rearrangement uses TRBV4-1 and TRBJ2-5; the D gene is possibly TRBD2 (6 bases). The CDR3 loop spans 16 amino acids. Per the germline V gene, CDR1 is MGHRA and CDR2 is YSYEKL. The germline V and J ends were trimmed by 4 bases and 3 bases, with 18 bases remaining between them. The CDR3 DNA reads as TGCGCCAGCAGCCCTCGAGGAGGGGCCGGGGAAGAGACCCAGTACTTC. Its translation is CASSPRGGAGEETQYF.

Comment on this clonotype: The junction and the germline gene differ at one end; a read error may be behind it. The chain couples TRBV3-1 to TRBJ2-7; 9 bases are shared with TRBD1. CDR1 and CDR2 (germline): LGHDT, YNNKEL (reference sequence). This CDR3 has 17 amino acids. CDR3 DNA: TGTGCCTGCAGCAAGGAGGTCGGTTCGGGACAGGGCTACGAGCAGTACTTC. This gives the protein CACSKEVGSGQGYEQYF.

This clonotype was seen a handful of times. The V call is TRBV7-9, the J call TRBJ1-1; D not resolved. V lost 2 bases to trimming and J lost 0 bases, with 10 bases between them. This CDR3 comprises 15 residues. CDR1 is SEHNR, CDR2 FQNEAQ, per germline (reference sequence). CDR3 amino acids: CASSLRYGVNTEAFF. CDR3 DNA sequence: TGTGCCAGCAGCTTAAGGTACGGCGTGAACACTGAAGCTTTCTTT.

This chain links TRBV5-6 with TRBJ2-1, with 7 bases lining up with TRBD1. Germline assignment: CDR1 SGHDT and CDR2 YYEEEE. The junction had 14 bases not matched to a gene; V was cut back by 0 bases and J by 2 bases. This CDR3 has 19 amino acids. The CDR3 coding sequence is TGTGCCAGCAGCTTGGCCCGGAGCCGTACAGGGGTCCCCTACAATGAGCAGTTCTTC. Its protein product is CASSLARSRTGVPYNEQFF. Together with reference TRBV5-6 and TRBJ2-1, the CDR3 gives the full variable domain: DAGVTQSPTHLIKTRGQQVTLRCSPKSGHDTVSWYQQALGQGPQFIFQYYEEEERQRGNFPDRFSGHQFPNYSSELNVNALLLGDSALYLCASSLARSRTGVPYNEQFFGPGTRLTVL.

This clonotype was counted a few times. The chain couples TRBV27 to TRBJ2-5, with 11 nucleotides matching TRBD1. The germline gives CDR1 MNHEY, CDR2 SMNVEV (reference sequence). Trimming removed 6 bases from V and 1 base from J; junction bases left unmatched: 4. The CDR3 totals 15 residues. CDR3 amino acids: CASRAGTGGQETQYF. CDR3 coding DNA: TGTGCCAGCAGGGCCGGGACAGGGGGCCAAGAGACCCAGTACTTC.

The rearrangement uses TRBV6-5 and TRBJ2-1, with D maybe TRBD2 (5 bases). The CDR3 length is 14 residues. Germline V gene lookup returns CDR1 MNHEY and CDR2 SVGAGI. The germline V and J ends were trimmed by 4 bases and 8 bases, with 15 bases remaining between them. CDR3 residues: CASSLQDGEYEQFF. The CDR3 DNA follows: TGTGCCAGCAGTTTGCAGGATGGGGAGTATGAGCAGTTCTTC.